A single sample gave rise to the 11 T cell receptor beta chains below, sequenced in a study of T cell responses to AZD1222 COVID-19 vaccine (TCRdb year 2021). Read against the paper, the sample's time point label means: about 28 days (+/-7) after the second vaccine dose. Library generation was performed with the immunoSEQ multiplex PCR assay. TCRdb limited this immuneACCESS table to in-frame rearrangements with V and J called. A share of clones is missing; checked studies link under half to unresolved V genes, and the rest is unexplained. Across this sample there are around 150,000 clones, with 92% seen only once. Together, the top ten hold around 1% of the sample. The source material was peripheral blood, sampled 28 days after the second AZD1222 dose. These TCRs come from an adult who received the AZD1222 COVID-19 vaccine.

The gene calls are TRBV2 and TRBJ1-4; TRBD1 matches at 7 bases. Germline-derived CDR1 and CDR2 are SNHLY and FYNNEI. With V trimmed by 3 bases and J by 7 bases, 5 bases remained unmatched. The CDR3 consists of 14 residues. The CDR3 reads CASSDETGSEKLFF. DNA for the CDR3: TGTGCCAGCAGTGACGAGACAGGGAGTGAAAAACTGTTTTTT.

The rearrangement uses TRBV10-2 and TRBJ1-4; unclear D gene. From germline, CDR1 is WSHSY and CDR2 SAAADI. This CDR3 has 15 residues. The V gene lost 0 bases and the J gene lost 0 bases, with 5 bases spanning the gap. DNA of the CDR3: TGCGCCAGCAGTGAGTCGGGAACAACTAATGAAAAACTGTTTTTT. Translated: CASSESGTTNEKLFF.

The V call is TRBV6-5, the J call TRBJ2-1; the D call may be TRBD1 or TRBD2 (6 bases each). The CDR3 runs to 14 residues. Germline lookup yields CDR1 MNHEY and CDR2 SVGAGI. Trimming took 8 bases from V and 2 from J, leaving 13 bases between them. CDR3 loop: CASERGPAYNEQFF. CDR3 sequence (DNA): TGTGCCAGCGAACGGGGGCCCGCCTACAATGAGCAGTTCTTC.

This clone occurred once. The chain links TRBV11-2 to TRBJ2-1; 9 bases agree with TRBD2. Germline CDR1 SGHAT, CDR2 FQNNGV. V lost 8 bases and J lost 4; bases outside the gene matches: 3. This CDR3 contains 13 residues. CDR3 in amino acids: CASGLAGYNEQFF. CDR3 DNA sequence: TGTGCCAGCGGGCTAGCGGGGTACAATGAGCAGTTCTTC.

V and J are TRBV10-3 and TRBJ2-1; D possibly matches TRBD1 or TRBD2 (5 bases each). V lost 7 bases, J lost 1 base, and 17 bases lay in between. CDR3 length: 16 residues. CDR1 ENHRY and CDR2 SYGVKD come from the germline V gene. The CDR3 sequence: CAITAGGEGSYNEQFF. CDR3 in DNA: TGTGCCATCACCGCTGGGGGAGAGGGTTCCTACAATGAGCAGTTCTTC.

The DNA of the CDR3 is TGTGCCAGCAGCTTAGAGGTGGGGGAATCAGATACGCAGTATTTT. Amino acid sequence: CASSLEVGESDTQYF. The gene calls are TRBV7-6 and TRBJ2-3; the D gene could be TRBD1 or TRBD2 (5 bases each). Trimming took off 1 base at V and 4 bases at J, with 12 bases between the two ends. Germline V gives CDR1 SGHVS, CDR2 FNYEAQ. The CDR3 contains 15 residues.

This sequence joins TRBV6-5 and TRBJ1-5; no clear D. V was clipped by 2 bases and J by 5 bases, with 10 bases between them. The V gene's germline CDR1 is MNHEY and CDR2 SVGAGI. This CDR3 contains 14 residues. CDR3 residues: CASSYGGRDQPQHF. The DNA of the CDR3 is TGTGCCAGCAGTTACGGAGGGCGTGATCAGCCCCAGCATTTT.

The chain uses TRBV29-1 and TRBJ1-2, with D perhaps TRBD1 (6 bases). V dropped 7 bases and J dropped 4 bases, with 31 bases sitting between them. Germline CDR1 reads SQVTM; CDR2 reads ANQGSEA. CDR3 length: 18 residues. The DNA of the CDR3 is TGCAGCGCCAAAGTTGCCCAGGGGACGGATGATTTATTCTATGGCTACACCTTC. As protein: CSAKVAQGTDDLFYGYTF.

The chain couples TRBV2 to TRBJ2-3, with 9 bases identical to TRBD1. This CDR3 comprises 13 residues. Germline loops: CDR1 SNHLY, CDR2 FYNNEI. Unmatched junction bases numbered 9, after V lost 7 bases and J lost 10 bases. CDR3 sequence: CASIGTGSSSQYF. CDR3 bases: TGTGCCAGCATAGGGACAGGGAGCTCATCGCAGTATTTT.

The V gene is TRBV5-1, the J gene TRBJ1-5; the D is unclear. Trimming cost V 0 bases and J 0 bases, with 4 bases left between them. CDR1 and CDR2 (germline): SGHRS, YFSETQ. The CDR3 is 14 amino acids. The CDR3 DNA is TGCGCCAGCAGCTTGGTTTATAGCAATCAGCCCCAGCATTTT. It yields the protein CASSLVYSNQPQHF.

This chain links TRBV29-1 with TRBJ2-5; 7 positions match TRBD1. Germline V gives CDR1 SQVTM, CDR2 ANQGSEA. V shed 7 bases, J shed 10 bases, and the junction held 6 bases outside the gene matches. This CDR3 comprises 10 residues. CDR3 DNA sequence: TGCAGCGCCAAATGGGACAGCCAGTACTTC. Its translation: CSAKWDSQYF.